This TCR beta chain is from a study of resident and recirculating memory T cells in vitiligo. Stability required unchanged lesions during the previous 6 months. Sequencing was performed with immunoSEQ multiplex PCR; in TCRdb, only in-frame clones are kept and a portion is missing. This sample yields 70,000 to 75,000 clones, of which approximately 91% are seen a single time; 4.9% belongs to the top ten. The germline V gene has CDR1 KGHSH and CDR2 LQKENI. V shed 3 bases, J shed 10 bases, and the junction held 11 bases outside the gene matches. CDR3 length: 16 residues. With respect to this clone: Its specificity is not known.

General study findings and limits: Non-conserved TCRs across sites and patients suggested distinct clones per lesion.

This chain connects TRBV18 to TRBJ1-6; 8 bases map to TRBD1. This receptor was taken from a male donor with vitiligo. The sample was blood. CDR3 in DNA: TGTGCCAGCTCACCGGCCCTACAGGGGGACGACTCACCCCTCCACTTT. This encodes CASSPALQGDDSPLHF.